The 2 T cell receptor beta chains presented below share a single source sample, sequenced in a study of blood T cell repertoires in COVID-19. Profiling relied on immunoSEQ multiplex PCR, and the TCRdb table lists in-frame clones only, not all of them. Among 42,000 or so clones listed, 65% to 85% were seen once. The sequenced sample consisted of peripheral blood. These TCRs come from a man in his forties with active or convalescent COVID-19.

The chain couples TRBV11-2 to TRBJ2-7; no clear D. There are 15 residues in the CDR3. Germline V gene lookup returns CDR1 SGHAT and CDR2 FQNNGV. Trimming pared 7 bases from V and 0 bases from J, leaving 16 bases between. In DNA form, the CDR3 reads TGTGCCAGCATTCCCGTTGAGAGTAGCTCCTACGAGCAGTACTTC. Protein product: CASIPVESSSYEQYF.

CDR3 in amino acids: CASTPTGVGNEQYF. DNA for the CDR3: TGCGCCAGCACCCCGACAGGGGTCGGCAACGAGCAGTACTTC. J is TRBJ2-7 and V is TRBV5-1; 8 nucleotides agree with TRBD1. J gave up 5 bases and V 6 bases, and 10 bases lay outside the gene matches. The CDR3 runs to 14 residues. CDR1 is SGHRS and CDR2 is YFSETQ in the germline V gene.